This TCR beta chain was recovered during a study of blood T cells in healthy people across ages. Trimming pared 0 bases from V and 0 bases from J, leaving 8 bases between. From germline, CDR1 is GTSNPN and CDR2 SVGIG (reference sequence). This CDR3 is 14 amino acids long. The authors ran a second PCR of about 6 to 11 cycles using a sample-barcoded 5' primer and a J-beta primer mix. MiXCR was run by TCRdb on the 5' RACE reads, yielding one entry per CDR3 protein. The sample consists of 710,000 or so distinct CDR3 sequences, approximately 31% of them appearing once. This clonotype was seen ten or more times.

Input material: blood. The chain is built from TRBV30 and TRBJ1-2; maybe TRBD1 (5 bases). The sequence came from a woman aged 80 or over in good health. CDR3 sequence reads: CAWSVGLTNYGYTF. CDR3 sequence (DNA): TGTGCCTGGAGTGTGGGGCTAACTAACTATGGCTACACCTTC.